The present TCR beta chain was sequenced within a study of monozygotic twins with inflammatory bowel disease. Germline V lookup: CDR1 SGHDT, CDR2 YYEEEE. This CDR3 spans 15 amino acids. cDNA encoding TCRalpha and TCRbeta underwent two nested PCRs of 16 and 9 cycles, each of which was followed by bead purification. TCRdb derives one entry per CDR3 protein from the 5' RACE reads, leaving out DNA. The clone table shows about 380,000 distinct CDR3 sequences, with the ten largest holding approximately 2.8%. Researchers isolated total RNA from whole blood without sorting T cells. This chain uses TRBV5-6 with TRBJ2-7; TCRdb proposes TRBD1, but this gene call is untestable without DNA. Sequencing was performed on blood. This TCR derives from a human donor with ulcerative colitis or Crohn's disease, or a healthy co-twin of an affected twin (not recorded which). This CDR3 reads CASSPRTGYGYEQYF.